The rows below give T cell receptor beta chains drawn from one sample of a study of blood T cell repertoires in COVID-19. The table came from immunoSEQ multiplex PCR; TCRdb's copy has only in-frame clones and leaves some out. The sample records approximately 200,000 clones, approximately 84% being singletons. Sample: peripheral blood. These receptors were obtained from a man over 45 who had recovered from COVID-19. CDR3s leave out the opening cysteine and the closing phenylalanine or tryptophan.

v_gene: TRBV5-1; CDR3aa: ASSLASTANTEAF
v_gene: TRBV5-1; CDR3aa: ASSLGLLEQF
v_gene: TRBV5-1; CDR3aa: ASSQQGVGELF
v_gene: TRBV18; CDR3aa: ASSPSASYNEQF
v_gene: TRBV29-1; CDR3aa: SVRMEGSKNSPLH
v_gene: TRBV18; CDR3aa: ASSLTVQGRYTYEQY
v_gene: TRBV5-5; CDR3aa: ASSLPQGVGQETQY
v_gene: TRBV7-7; CDR3aa: ASSFTYRGEQF
v_gene: TRBV25-1; CDR3aa: ASSGQGASEKLF
v_gene: TRBV7-2; CDR3aa: ASSLQGYGYT
v_gene: TRBV28; CDR3aa: ASRLTGGYDGYT
v_gene: TRBV19; CDR3aa: ASSLGGGRSYEQY
v_gene: TRBV18; CDR3aa: ASSPGRATYEQY
v_gene: TRBV19; CDR3aa: ASRRERGSYEQY
v_gene: TRBV14; CDR3aa: ASSQDERLAGGGDTQY
v_gene: TRBV7-9; CDR3aa: ASSLAAGANEKLF
v_gene: TRBV7-9; CDR3aa: ASSSRNSNQPQH
v_gene: TRBV6-5; CDR3aa: ASSYSPGGVTQY
v_gene: TRBV5-1; CDR3aa: ASSFSSGYSSYEQY
v_gene: TRBV24-1; CDR3aa: ATSDGLYSEQY
v_gene: TRBV13; CDR3aa: ASSSGTTSSYNEQF
v_gene: TRBV27; CDR3aa: ASSFVAGGYEQY
v_gene: TRBV9; CDR3aa: ASSPRQGLYSGNTIY
v_gene: TRBV10-2; CDR3aa: ASSEGLAGEQF
v_gene: TRBV7-2; CDR3aa: ASSSGTGADTQY
v_gene: TRBV5-1; CDR3aa: ASSITGGSTGELF
v_gene: TRBV5-1; CDR3aa: ASSSFYALGGTGELF
v_gene: TRBV28; CDR3aa: ASRPGGLAGTDTQY
v_gene: TRBV5-1; CDR3aa: ASSLGQGATNEKLF
v_gene: TRBV3-1/TRBV3-2; CDR3aa: ASSPKRQGHLH
v_gene: TRBV28; CDR3aa: ASSPTSGSAYEQY
v_gene: TRBV4-1; CDR3aa: ASSQDYLAGAAQTQY
v_gene: TRBV19; CDR3aa: ASRPSGTGLRNEQF
v_gene: TRBV7-9; CDR3aa: ASSSTGGSNEKLF
v_gene: TRBV7-9; CDR3aa: ASSLGQPPYEQY
v_gene: TRBV28; CDR3aa: ASSLWVDRGNSGNTIY
v_gene: TRBV6-5; CDR3aa: ASSYLANSNEQF
v_gene: TRBV11-2; CDR3aa: ASSLNPQGKYGYT
v_gene: TRBV28; CDR3aa: ASSHRGPDEKLF
v_gene: TRBV27; CDR3aa: ASSLQGSSYEQY
v_gene: TRBV2; CDR3aa: ASDRAYEQY
v_gene: TRBV5-1; CDR3aa: ASSGGETQY
v_gene: TRBV18; CDR3aa: ASSPTSTSTDTQY
v_gene: TRBV28; CDR3aa: ASRRTGGSYEQY
v_gene: TRBV18; CDR3aa: ASSPRTPPQGWGTYEQY
v_gene: TRBV29-1; CDR3aa: SVYYNEQF
v_gene: TRBV14; CDR3aa: ASTPGGWTGELF
v_gene: TRBV15; CDR3aa: ATSSHQVSSTDTQY
v_gene: TRBV4-2; CDR3aa: ASSKQAGRTDTQY
v_gene: TRBV11-2; CDR3aa: ASSFVAGAHNEQF
v_gene: TRBV25-1; CDR3aa: ASPRRDSTNPYEQY
v_gene: TRBV28; CDR3aa: ASSKPGTASYEQY
v_gene: TRBV10-3; CDR3aa: AISLAGGGTDTQY
v_gene: TRBV28; CDR3aa: ASSLLGTLRSGEQY
v_gene: TRBV21-1; CDR3aa: ASSKKTGASTEAF
v_gene: TRBV27; CDR3aa: ASSMGLAEKAKNIQY
v_gene: TRBV5-5; CDR3aa: ASSLRGASQETQY